This TCR beta chain was found in a study of blood T cell repertoires in COVID-19. Study-wide context: Some COVID-19 samples were acute and others convalescent; all came from the United States, Italy and Spain.

Assay: immunoSEQ multiplex PCR; the TCRdb copy retains only in-frame clones and omits some. The sample lists some 150,000 clones, about 85% occurring once. Germline V gene data show CDR1 as MNHNS and CDR2 as SASEGT. The V and J ends lost 2 bases and 4 bases, in that order; junction bases with no gene match: 2. CDR3 length: 15 amino acids. The chain carries TRBV6-1 and TRBJ1-5, with TRBD1 matching over 10 bases. This TCR was sampled from a woman in her 70s with COVID-19, enrolled during active disease. Input material: peripheral blood. CDR3 protein: CASSEWDRGNQPQHF. The CDR3 coding sequence is TGTGCCAGCAGTGAATGGGACAGGGGTAATCAGCCCCAGCATTTT.